A single sample is the source of the 23 T cell receptor beta chains below, sequenced in a study of T cell responses to AZD1222 COVID-19 vaccine. The table came from immunoSEQ multiplex PCR; TCRdb's copy has only in-frame clones and leaves some out. The sample lists 130,000 or so clones, approximately 93% occurring once. The sample consisted of peripheral blood, taken on day 0 of AZD1222 vaccination. These receptors were taken from an adult in good health.

The chain couples TRBV12-3 or TRBV12-4 to TRBJ2-3; no clear D gene. V shed 6 bases and J shed 2 bases, with 3 bases lying between them. The CDR3 has 11 residues. The DNA for the CDR3 is TGTGCCAGCAGCCTCACAGATACGCAGTATTTT. It is translated as CASSLTDTQYF.

The gene calls are TRBV4-1 and TRBJ1-5, with 7 positions matching TRBD1. CDR3 length: 17 amino acids. In germline, CDR1 is MGHRA, CDR2 YSYEKL. Germline trimming cut 0 bases from V and 3 bases from J; bases unmatched to any gene: 8. The CDR3 loop is CASSQDPWDSHNQPQHF. The CDR3 nucleotides are TGCGCCAGCAGCCAAGATCCGTGGGACAGCCACAATCAGCCCCAGCATTTT.

The V call is TRBV3-1 (or the pseudogene TRBV3-2), the J call TRBJ1-2, with TRBD1 as a possible D gene (5 bases). Germline loops: CDR1 LGHDT, CDR2 YNNKEL (reference sequence). V was cut by 4 bases and J by 1 base, with 13 bases left in between. This CDR3 contains 15 residues. The DNA of the CDR3 is TGTGCCAGCAGCCCCGACAGAAACCTTAACTATGGCTACACCTTC. Its translation is CASSPDRNLNYGYTF.

In this sample, this clone turned up once. This chain links TRBV7-9 with TRBJ2-7; D remains unclear. The germline V and J ends were trimmed by 6 bases and 1 base, with 7 bases remaining between them. The CDR3 is 12 amino acids. CDR1 and CDR2 (germline): SEHNR, FQNEAQ (reference sequence). The CDR3 nucleotides are TGTGCCAGCAGAGACTTGTCCTACGAGCAGTACTTC. This gives the protein CASRDLSYEQYF.

The rearrangement uses TRBV24-1 and TRBJ2-5; 8 nucleotides match TRBD1. The CDR3 sequence is 14 residues long. CDR1 is KGHDR and CDR2 is SFDVKD in the germline V gene. The ends lost 4 bases at V and 4 bases at J; junction bases unmatched: 4. The CDR3 reads CATSEATGAETQYF. CDR3 bases: TGTGCCACCAGTGAAGCGACAGGGGCAGAGACCCAGTACTTC.

This chain connects TRBV11-2 to TRBJ1-5; no firm D call. CDR3 length: 13 residues. V was clipped by 1 base and J by 4 bases, with 5 bases between them. Germline assignment: CDR1 SGHAT and CDR2 FQNNGV. Here the CDR3 DNA reads TGTGCCAGCAGCTTAGGTAATAATCAGCCCCAGCATTTT. Protein product: CASSLGNNQPQHF.

V gene TRBV30 combines with J gene TRBJ2-1; D is unclear. Germline V gene data show CDR1 as GTSNPN and CDR2 as SVGIG (reference sequence). The ends were cut back, 2 bases at V and 2 bases at J, with 7 bases in the middle. The CDR3 loop spans 13 amino acids. The CDR3 DNA sequence: TGTGCCTGGAGTACTTACCCCTACAATGAGCAGTTCTTC. This sequence encodes CAWSTYPYNEQFF.

The chain links TRBV5-6 to TRBJ1-1, with D maybe TRBD1 (6 bases). Deletions cut 6 bases from V and 0 bases from J, with 12 bases between. This CDR3 is 14 amino acids long. Looked up from germline, CDR1 is SGHDT and CDR2 is YYEEEE. For the CDR3, the DNA is TGTGCCAGCACAAAGGGGGGCCTGAACACTGAAGCTTTCTTT. Its protein product is CASTKGGLNTEAFF.

The chain couples TRBV4-2 to TRBJ1-2, with 9 bases identical to TRBD1. V shed 6 bases and J 2 bases; nucleotides not matched to a gene: 4. Germline-derived CDR1 and CDR2 are LGHNA and YNFKEQ. This CDR3 comprises 14 residues. This CDR3 is CASRRTGENYGYTF. CDR3 bases: TGTGCCAGCAGAAGGACAGGGGAGAACTATGGCTACACCTTC.

The chain couples TRBV7-6 to TRBJ2-1; 10 bases fit TRBD2. This CDR3 region has 15 residues. Germline CDR1 SGHVS, CDR2 FNYEAQ. J was trimmed by 4 bases and V by 4 bases; bases with no gene match: 4. The CDR3 spells CASSSLAGVYNEQFF. The CDR3 bases are TGTGCCAGCAGCTCGCTAGCGGGGGTTTACAATGAGCAGTTCTTC.

The chain has TRBV5-4 and TRBJ1-2, with TRBD1 identical over 7 bases. Unmatched junction bases numbered 4, after V lost 3 bases and J lost 2 bases. There are 14 residues in the CDR3. Germline lookup yields CDR1 SGHNT and CDR2 YYREEE (reference sequence). Here the CDR3 reads CASSSLGQNYGYTF. The CDR3 DNA follows: TGTGCCAGCAGCTCGCTGGGACAGAACTATGGCTACACCTTC.

This chain connects TRBV20-1 to TRBJ2-7; 10 nucleotides match TRBD1. This CDR3 has 15 residues. The germline gives CDR1 DFQATT, CDR2 SNEGSKA (reference sequence). V shed 3 bases and J 1 base; nucleotides not matched to a gene: 6. The DNA of the CDR3 is TGCAGTGCTAGTACGGGACAGGGGATGTCCTACGAGCAGTACTTC. This encodes CSASTGQGMSYEQYF.

The chain uses TRBV5-1 and TRBJ2-7; D might be TRBD1 (6 bases). The CDR3 is 16 amino acids. V was trimmed by 0 bases and J by 0 bases, leaving 13 bases between them. Germline-derived CDR1 and CDR2 are SGHRS and YFSETQ. The CDR3 loop reads CASSLGMTGSSYEQYF. The CDR3 nucleotides read TGCGCCAGCAGCTTGGGCATGACAGGCAGCTCCTACGAGCAGTACTTC.

The chain joins TRBV5-8 to TRBJ1-5; 8 nucleotides line up with TRBD1. This CDR3 is built from 16 residues. V gave up 0 bases and J gave up 5 bases; unmatched junction bases: 7. Germline loops: CDR1 SGHTS, CDR2 YDEGEE. CDR3 region: CASSLVQGGDYQPQHF. Written as DNA, the CDR3 is TGTGCCAGCAGCTTGGTACAGGGGGGGGACTATCAGCCCCAGCATTTT.

This chain connects TRBV7-3 to TRBJ2-7; D uncertain. Trimming left V 1 base short and J 8 bases short, with 15 bases between. The CDR3 sequence is 14 residues long. Germline values: CDR1 SGHTA, CDR2 FQGTGA. CDR3 sequence: CASSLSSQSLKQYF. The CDR3 DNA reads as TGTGCCAGCAGCTTAAGTTCCCAAAGTTTAAAGCAGTACTTC.

The genes are TRBV28 and TRBJ2-2; possible D gene TRBD2, 6 bases. CDR1 and CDR2 from the germline V gene are MDHEN and SYDVKM. This CDR3 has 19 residues. Trimming removed 3 bases from V and 5 bases from J, with 25 bases in between. CDR3 in amino acids: CASSLVGRLEGPLTGELFF. The DNA of the CDR3 is TGTGCCAGCAGTTTGGTCGGCCGACTGGAGGGCCCGTTGACCGGGGAGCTGTTTTTT.

V is TRBV6-5 and J is TRBJ2-5, with TRBD1 as a possible D gene (8 bases). Germline V gene sequence: CDR1 MNHEY, CDR2 SVGAGI. V gave up 8 bases and J gave up 5 bases, with 15 bases separating them. The length of the CDR3 is 13 residues. The CDR3 DNA reads as TGTGCCAGCCGCTACAGGGGGGGGGAGACCCAGTACTTC. Amino acid sequence: CASRYRGGETQYF.

The chain carries TRBV6-4 and TRBJ1-6; D not certain. Germline V gene lookup returns CDR1 MRHNA and CDR2 SNTAGT. The CDR3 totals 15 residues. Deletions cut 4 bases from V and 7 bases from J, with 14 bases between. CDR3 loop: CASSAWAGGNSPLHF. The CDR3 bases are TGTGCCAGCAGTGCTTGGGCGGGCGGAAATTCACCCCTCCACTTT.

This clone appeared a single time. The gene calls are TRBV7-9 and TRBJ2-3, with D unclear. The V gene's germline CDR1 is SEHNR and CDR2 FQNEAQ (reference sequence). The ends were cut back, 5 bases at V and 2 bases at J, with 8 bases in the middle. This CDR3 is 13 amino acids long. The CDR3 DNA reads TGTGCCAGCAGCCCTGGTCCCACAGATACGCAGTATTTT. Its translation is CASSPGPTDTQYF.

The rearrangement joins TRBV7-2 to TRBJ2-7, with 12 bases aligning to TRBD2. J was trimmed by 1 base and V by 3 bases; bases with no gene match: 13. Germline CDR1 and CDR2: SGHTA and FQGNSA. This CDR3 contains 19 residues. In DNA form, the CDR3 reads TGTGCCAGCAGCTTCTCGACTAGCGGGAGACGACGTGGTTCCTACGAGCAGTACTTC. Translating gives CASSFSTSGRRRGSYEQYF.

The count of this clone is one. The chain employs TRBV12-5 and TRBJ2-1; D is perhaps TRBD1 (6 bases). Germline V lookup: CDR1 LGHNT, CDR2 FRNRAP. The CDR3 is 16 residues long. V was cut by 1 base and J by 7 bases, with 17 bases left in between. The CDR3 loop is CASGLAYGGRGNEQFF. CDR3 nucleotides: TGTGCTAGTGGTTTGGCCTACGGTGGAAGGGGGAATGAGCAGTTCTTC.

This sequence joins TRBV27 and TRBJ2-7, with D unresolved. Germline V gene sequence: CDR1 MNHEY, CDR2 SMNVEV (reference sequence). The CDR3 sequence is 15 residues long. The V end lost 3 bases, the J end lost 2 bases, and 14 bases lay between the germline ends. DNA of the CDR3: TGTGCCAGCAGTTTCGCGTTCGCAGGAGCCTACGAGCAGTACTTC. Its protein is CASSFAFAGAYEQYF.

The DNA of the CDR3 is TGTGCCAGCAGTTTATCAAGCAATCAGCCCCAGCATTTT. Its translation: CASSLSSNQPQHF. The V and J genes are TRBV12-3 or TRBV12-4 and TRBJ1-5; D unclear. The CDR3 is made up of 13 amino acids. Trimming took off 2 bases at V and 1 base at J, with 3 bases between the two ends.